Shown below are 6 T cell receptor beta chains from a single sample sequenced in a study of cytomegalovirus exposure and HLA in healthy donors. TCRdb's table, derived via immunoSEQ multiplex PCR, lists solely in-frame clones and lacks some. The sample has some 200,000 clones; about 90% are singletons. The sequenced sample was PBMCs. These TCRs come from a woman aged 18-30 years in good health and CMV-seronegative.

The chain uses TRBV6-4 and TRBJ1-6; 9 bases match TRBD1. Trimming removed 7 bases from V and 6 bases from J; junction bases left unmatched: 4. Germline assignment: CDR1 MRHNA and CDR2 SNTAGT. The CDR3 contains 14 residues. The CDR3 region is CASNLDRGNSPLHF. The DNA of the CDR3 is TGTGCCAGCAATCTGGACAGGGGTAATTCACCCCTCCACTTT.

V is TRBV12-5 and J is TRBJ2-7, with 9 bases matching TRBD1. CDR1 is LGHNT and CDR2 is FRNRAP in the germline V gene. The junction had 8 bases not matched to a gene; V was cut back by 5 bases and J by 3 bases. The CDR3 totals 15 residues. CDR3 region: CASGTSGTGLYEQYF. As DNA, the CDR3 is TGTGCTAGTGGTACCTCCGGGACAGGGCTCTACGAGCAGTACTTC.

The rearrangement uses TRBV30 and TRBJ1-5, with D tentatively TRBD1 (6 bases). Trimming cost V 1 base and J 3 bases, with 10 bases left between them. Germline CDR1 GTSNPN, CDR2 SVGIG (reference sequence). The CDR3 runs 14 residues. CDR3 nucleotides: TGTGCCTGGAGTGCCGGACAGACCAATCAGCCCCAGCATTTT. Translating gives CAWSAGQTNQPQHF. Supplemented by reference TRBV30 and TRBJ1-5, the full variable domain reads SQTIHQWPATLVQPVGSPLSLECTVEGTSNPNLYWYRQAAGRGLQLLFYSVGIGQISSEVPQNLSASRPQDRQFILSSKKLLLSDSGFYLCAWSAGQTNQPQHFGDGTRLSIL.

This chain uses TRBV5-1 with TRBJ1-1; D is unclear. The V gene's germline CDR1 is SGHRS and CDR2 YFSETQ. The length of the CDR3 is 15 residues. The V gene lost 0 bases and the J gene lost 1 base, with 10 bases spanning the gap. CDR3 loop: CASSLAGSGNTEAFF. The CDR3 coding sequence is TGCGCCAGCAGCTTGGCCGGATCAGGGAACACTGAAGCTTTCTTT.

V and J are TRBV5-6 and TRBJ2-7; 10 bases align to TRBD1. CDR3 size: 15 residues. Germline assignment: CDR1 SGHDT and CDR2 YYEEEE. The J segment lost 4 bases and the V segment lost 1 base, leaving 5 bases of the junction unmatched. The CDR3 protein is CASSLKGTGAYEQYF. The CDR3 nucleotides read TGTGCCAGCAGCTTGAAGGGGACAGGGGCGTACGAGCAGTACTTC.

The V gene is TRBV5-4, the J gene TRBJ2-5; D possibly corresponds to TRBD1 (6 bases). The CDR3 is 14 residues long. Deletions cut 4 bases from V and 5 bases from J, with 15 bases between. The germline CDR1 and CDR2 sequences are SGHNT and YYREEE (reference sequence). CDR3 nucleotides: TGTGCCAGCAGCCCCGGGTCCCAGGGGGAGACCCAGTACTTC. Translated, it gives CASSPGSQGETQYF.